The clone carrying this TCR beta chain has only one observation. Its antigen is not known. Measured with immunoSEQ multiplex PCR; TCRdb has only the in-frame clones, and not every one. Found here are roughly 50,000 clones, approximately 78% of them singletons; the top ten hold approximately 3.5%. The data are from a study of radiotherapy plus CTLA-4 blockade in lung cancer. Study results and limitations: Alongside interferon-beta, early blood T cell clone dynamics were reportedly the best predictor of response.

This CDR3 spans 15 amino acids. Germline loops: CDR1 SGHAT, CDR2 FQNNGV. With 4 bases clipped from V and 7 bases from J, the junction kept 6 bases outside the gene matches. The sequence came from a human donor with non-small cell lung cancer who had stable disease on radiotherapy plus ipilimumab. Here the sequenced sample was peripheral blood, taken from a patient treated with radiotherapy plus ipilimumab. The chain carries TRBV11-2 and TRBJ1-6; 8 bases match TRBD1. CDR3 DNA sequence: TGTGCCAGCAGCTCATACGGACAGGGAAATTCACCCCTCCACTTT. It codes for CASSSYGQGNSPLHF.